The subject of this entry is one T cell receptor beta chain. Sequencing was performed with immunoSEQ multiplex PCR; in TCRdb, only in-frame clones are kept and a portion is missing. The table records 270,000 or so clones, roughly nine tenths of them present only once. CDR3 length: 14 amino acids. Germline CDR1 SNHLY, CDR2 FYNNEI. V was pared by 4 bases and J by 1 base, with 10 bases between. The data are from a study of blood T cell repertoires in COVID-19. It was during active infection that Seattle patients were enrolled and then longitudinally followed. The gene calls are TRBV2 and TRBJ1-1; D is ambiguous. This clonotype was obtained from a woman in her twenties or thirties with COVID-19, enrolled during active disease. Source material: peripheral blood. CDR3 nucleotide sequence: TGTGCCAGCAGTGGTGCGCCTACGAACACTGAAGCTTTCTTT. Protein: CASSGAPTNTEAFF.